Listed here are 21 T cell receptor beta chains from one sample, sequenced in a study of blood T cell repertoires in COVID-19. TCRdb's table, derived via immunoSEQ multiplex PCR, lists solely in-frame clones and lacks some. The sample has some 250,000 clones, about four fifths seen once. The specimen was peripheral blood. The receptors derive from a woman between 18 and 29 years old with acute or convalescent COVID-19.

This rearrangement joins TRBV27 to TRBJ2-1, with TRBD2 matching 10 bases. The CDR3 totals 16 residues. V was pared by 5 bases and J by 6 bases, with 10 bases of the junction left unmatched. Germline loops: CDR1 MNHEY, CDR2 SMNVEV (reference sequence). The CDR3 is CASSPWGLATPNEQFF. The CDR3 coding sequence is TGTGCCAGCAGTCCATGGGGACTAGCGACGCCCAATGAGCAGTTCTTC.

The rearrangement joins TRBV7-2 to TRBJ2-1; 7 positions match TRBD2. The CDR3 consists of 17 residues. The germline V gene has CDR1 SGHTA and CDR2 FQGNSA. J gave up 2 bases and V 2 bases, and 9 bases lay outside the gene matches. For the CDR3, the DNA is TGTGCCAGCAGCTTACATGCTAGCGGTTGGACCTACAATGAGCAGTTCTTC. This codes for CASSLHASGWTYNEQFF.

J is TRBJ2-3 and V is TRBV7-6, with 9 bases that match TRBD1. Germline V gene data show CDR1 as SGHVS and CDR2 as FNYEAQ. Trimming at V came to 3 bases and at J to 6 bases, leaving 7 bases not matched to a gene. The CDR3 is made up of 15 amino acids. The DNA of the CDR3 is TGTGCCAGCAGCTTTACAGGGGGCGCAGGGGATACGCAGTATTTT. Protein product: CASSFTGGAGDTQYF.

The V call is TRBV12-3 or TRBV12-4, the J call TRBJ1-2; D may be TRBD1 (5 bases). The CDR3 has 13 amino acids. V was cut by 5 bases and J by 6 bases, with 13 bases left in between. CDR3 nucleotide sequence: TGTGCCAGCAGTAAAACAGGTAAGGATGGCTACACCTTC. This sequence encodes CASSKTGKDGYTF.

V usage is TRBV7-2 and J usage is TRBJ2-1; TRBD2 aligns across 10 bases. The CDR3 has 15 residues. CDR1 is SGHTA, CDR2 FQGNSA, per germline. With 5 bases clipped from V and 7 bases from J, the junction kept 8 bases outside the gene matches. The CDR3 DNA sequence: TGTGCCAGCAGCCTTCTAGCGGGAGTCGGAAATGAGCAGTTCTTC. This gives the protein CASSLLAGVGNEQFF. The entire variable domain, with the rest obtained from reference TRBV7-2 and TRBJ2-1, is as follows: GAGVSQSPSNKVTEKGKDVELRCDPISGHTALYWYRQSLGQGLEFLIYFQGNSAPDKSGLPSDRFSAERTGGSVSTLTIQRTQQEDSAVYLCASSLLAGVGNEQFFGPGTRLTVL.

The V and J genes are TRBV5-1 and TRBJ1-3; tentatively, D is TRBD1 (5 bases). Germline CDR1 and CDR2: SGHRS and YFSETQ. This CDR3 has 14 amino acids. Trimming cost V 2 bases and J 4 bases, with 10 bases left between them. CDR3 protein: CASSFTGHGNTIYF. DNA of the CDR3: TGCGCCAGCAGCTTTACAGGCCACGGAAACACCATATATTTT.

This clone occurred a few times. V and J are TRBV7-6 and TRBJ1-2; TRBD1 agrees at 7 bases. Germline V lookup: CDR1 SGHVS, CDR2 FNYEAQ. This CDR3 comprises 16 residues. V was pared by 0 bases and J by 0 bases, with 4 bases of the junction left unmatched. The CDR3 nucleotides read TGTGCCAGCAGCTTAGCGACAGGGCTAGCTAACTATGGCTACACCTTC. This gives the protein CASSLATGLANYGYTF.

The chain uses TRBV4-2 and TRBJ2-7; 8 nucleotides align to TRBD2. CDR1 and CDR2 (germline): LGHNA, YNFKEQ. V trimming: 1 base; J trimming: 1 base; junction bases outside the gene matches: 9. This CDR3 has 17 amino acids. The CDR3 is CASSQGLGLAVSYEQYF. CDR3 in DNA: TGTGCCAGCAGCCAAGGATTAGGACTAGCCGTTTCCTACGAGCAGTACTTC.

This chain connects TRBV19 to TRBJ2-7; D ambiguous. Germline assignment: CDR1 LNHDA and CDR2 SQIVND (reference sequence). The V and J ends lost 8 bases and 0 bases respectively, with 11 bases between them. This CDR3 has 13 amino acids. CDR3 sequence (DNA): TGTGCCAGTTCTATGGGCTTCTCCTACGAGCAGTACTTC. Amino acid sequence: CASSMGFSYEQYF.

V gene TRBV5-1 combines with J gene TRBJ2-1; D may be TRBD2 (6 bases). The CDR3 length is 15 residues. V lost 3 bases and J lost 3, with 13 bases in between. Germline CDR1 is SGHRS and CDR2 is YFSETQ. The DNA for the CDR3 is TGCGCCAGCAGCTACGGGAGTAAAGGCTACAATGAGCAGTTCTTC. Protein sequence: CASSYGSKGYNEQFF.

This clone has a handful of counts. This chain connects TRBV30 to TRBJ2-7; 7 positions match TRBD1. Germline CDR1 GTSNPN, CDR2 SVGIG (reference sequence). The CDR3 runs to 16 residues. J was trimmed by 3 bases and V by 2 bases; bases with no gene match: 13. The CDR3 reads CAWSLPSGTEIYEQYF. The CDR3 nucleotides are TGTGCCTGGAGTCTCCCCTCCGGGACAGAAATCTACGAGCAGTACTTC.

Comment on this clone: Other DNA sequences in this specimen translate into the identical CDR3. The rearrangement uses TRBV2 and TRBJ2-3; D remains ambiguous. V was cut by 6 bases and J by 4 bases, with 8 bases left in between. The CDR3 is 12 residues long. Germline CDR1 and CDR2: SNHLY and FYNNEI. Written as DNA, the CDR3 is TGTGCCAGCAGATCGACTGCAGATACGCAGTATTTT. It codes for CASRSTADTQYF.

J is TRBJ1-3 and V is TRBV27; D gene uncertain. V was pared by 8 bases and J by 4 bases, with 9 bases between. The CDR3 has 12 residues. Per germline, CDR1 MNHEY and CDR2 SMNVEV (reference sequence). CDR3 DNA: TGTGCCAGCGTGTCTTCGGGAAACACCATATATTTT. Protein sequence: CASVSSGNTIYF.

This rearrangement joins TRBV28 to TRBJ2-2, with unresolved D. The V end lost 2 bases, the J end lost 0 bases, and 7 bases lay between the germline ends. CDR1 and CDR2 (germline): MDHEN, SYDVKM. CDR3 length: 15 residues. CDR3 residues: CASSLGLTNTGELFF. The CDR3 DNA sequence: TGTGCCAGCAGTTTAGGCCTTACGAACACCGGGGAGCTGTTTTTT.

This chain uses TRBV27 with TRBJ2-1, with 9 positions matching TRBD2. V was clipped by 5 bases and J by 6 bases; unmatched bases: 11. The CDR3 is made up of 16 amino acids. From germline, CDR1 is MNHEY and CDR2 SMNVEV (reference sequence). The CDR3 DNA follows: TGTGCCAGCAGTGGTGATAGCGGGAGTTCGCGCAATGAGCAGTTCTTC. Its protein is CASSGDSGSSRNEQFF.

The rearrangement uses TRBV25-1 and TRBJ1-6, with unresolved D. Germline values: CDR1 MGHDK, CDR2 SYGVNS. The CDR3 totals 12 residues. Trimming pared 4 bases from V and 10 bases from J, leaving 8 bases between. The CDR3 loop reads CASSASQSPLHF. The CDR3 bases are TGTGCCAGCAGTGCCTCACAGTCACCCCTCCACTTT.

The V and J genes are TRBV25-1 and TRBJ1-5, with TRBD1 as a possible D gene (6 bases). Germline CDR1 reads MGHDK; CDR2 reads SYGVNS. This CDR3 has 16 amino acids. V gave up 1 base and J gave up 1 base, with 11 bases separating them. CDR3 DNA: TGTGCCAGCAGTGAATCGTACAGGGTAAGCAATCAGCCCCAGCATTTT. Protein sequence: CASSESYRVSNQPQHF.

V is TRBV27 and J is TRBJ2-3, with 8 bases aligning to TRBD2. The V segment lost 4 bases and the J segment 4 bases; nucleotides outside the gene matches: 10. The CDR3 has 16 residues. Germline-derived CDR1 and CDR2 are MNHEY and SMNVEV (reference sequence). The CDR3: CASSSRSGKFPDTQYF. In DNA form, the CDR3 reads TGTGCCAGCAGTTCCCGTAGCGGGAAATTCCCAGATACGCAGTATTTT.

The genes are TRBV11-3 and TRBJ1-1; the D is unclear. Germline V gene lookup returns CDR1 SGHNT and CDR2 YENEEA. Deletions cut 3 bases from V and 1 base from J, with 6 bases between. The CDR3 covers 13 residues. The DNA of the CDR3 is TGTGCCAGCAGCTTTTTGGCGAACACTGAAGCTTTCTTT. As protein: CASSFLANTEAFF.

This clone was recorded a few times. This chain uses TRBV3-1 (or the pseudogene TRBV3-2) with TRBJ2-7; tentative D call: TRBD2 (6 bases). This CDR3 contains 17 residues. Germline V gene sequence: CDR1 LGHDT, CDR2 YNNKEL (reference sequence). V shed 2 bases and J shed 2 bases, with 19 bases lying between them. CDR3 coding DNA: TGTGCCAGCAGCCAATACCCTGGGACTCCCACGGCCTACGAGCAGTACTTC. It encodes CASSQYPGTPTAYEQYF.

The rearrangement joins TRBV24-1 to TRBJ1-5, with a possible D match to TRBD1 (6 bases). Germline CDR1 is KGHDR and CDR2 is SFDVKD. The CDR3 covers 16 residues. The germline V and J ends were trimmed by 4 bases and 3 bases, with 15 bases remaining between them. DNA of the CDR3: TGTGCCACCAGTGAGTCGGACAGCCCATACAATCAGCCCCAGCATTTT. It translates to CATSESDSPYNQPQHF.